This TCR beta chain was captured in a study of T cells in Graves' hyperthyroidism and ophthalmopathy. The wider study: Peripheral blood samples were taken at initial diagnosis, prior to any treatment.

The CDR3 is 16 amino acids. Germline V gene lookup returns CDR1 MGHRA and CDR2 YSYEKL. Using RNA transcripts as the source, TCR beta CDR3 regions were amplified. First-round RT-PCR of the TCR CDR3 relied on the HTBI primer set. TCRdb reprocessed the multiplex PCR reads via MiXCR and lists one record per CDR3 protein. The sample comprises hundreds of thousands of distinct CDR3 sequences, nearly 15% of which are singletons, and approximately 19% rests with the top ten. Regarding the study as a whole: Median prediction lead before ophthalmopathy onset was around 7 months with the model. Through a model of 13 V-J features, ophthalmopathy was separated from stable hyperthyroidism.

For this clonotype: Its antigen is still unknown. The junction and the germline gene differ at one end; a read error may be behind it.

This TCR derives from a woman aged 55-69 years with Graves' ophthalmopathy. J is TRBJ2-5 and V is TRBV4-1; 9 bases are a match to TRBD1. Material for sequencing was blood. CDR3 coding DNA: TGCACCAGCAGCCCCCGGGACAGGGATAACCAAGAGACCCAGTACTTC. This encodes CTSSPRDRDNQETQYF.